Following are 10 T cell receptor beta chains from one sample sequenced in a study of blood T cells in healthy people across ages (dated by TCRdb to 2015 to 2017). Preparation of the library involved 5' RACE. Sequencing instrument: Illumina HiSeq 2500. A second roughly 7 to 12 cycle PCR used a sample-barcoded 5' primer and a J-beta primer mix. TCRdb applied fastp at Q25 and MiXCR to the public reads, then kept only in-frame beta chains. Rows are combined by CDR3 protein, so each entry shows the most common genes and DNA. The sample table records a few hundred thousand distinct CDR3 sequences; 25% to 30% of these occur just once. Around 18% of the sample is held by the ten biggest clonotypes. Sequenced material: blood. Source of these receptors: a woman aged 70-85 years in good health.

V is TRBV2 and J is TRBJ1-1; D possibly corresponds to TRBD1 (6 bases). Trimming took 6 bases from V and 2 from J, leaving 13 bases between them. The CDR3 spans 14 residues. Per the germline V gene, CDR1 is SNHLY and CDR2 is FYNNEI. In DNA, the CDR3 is TGTGCCAGCAGCCCTAGGACAGCAAACACTGAAGCTTTCTTT. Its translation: CASSPRTANTEAFF.

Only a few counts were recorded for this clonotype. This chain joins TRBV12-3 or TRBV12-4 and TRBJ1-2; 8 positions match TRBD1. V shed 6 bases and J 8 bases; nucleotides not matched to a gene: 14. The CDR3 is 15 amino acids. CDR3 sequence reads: CASSLGTGQVLGYTF. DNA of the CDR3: TGTGCCAGCAGCCTAGGGACGGGACAGGTTTTGGGCTACACCTTC.

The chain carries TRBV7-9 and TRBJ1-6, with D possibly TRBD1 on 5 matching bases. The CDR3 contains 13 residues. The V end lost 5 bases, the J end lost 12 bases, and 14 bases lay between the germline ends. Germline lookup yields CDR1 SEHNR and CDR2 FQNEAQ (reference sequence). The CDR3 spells CASSPLSGGPLHF. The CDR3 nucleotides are TGTGCCAGCAGCCCACTTTCGGGGGGACCCCTCCACTTT.

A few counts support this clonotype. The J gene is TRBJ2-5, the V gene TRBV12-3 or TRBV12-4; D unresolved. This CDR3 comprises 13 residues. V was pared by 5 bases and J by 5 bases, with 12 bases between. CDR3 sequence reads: CASSPQNWETQYF. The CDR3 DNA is TGTGCCAGCAGTCCCCAGAATTGGGAGACCCAGTACTTC.

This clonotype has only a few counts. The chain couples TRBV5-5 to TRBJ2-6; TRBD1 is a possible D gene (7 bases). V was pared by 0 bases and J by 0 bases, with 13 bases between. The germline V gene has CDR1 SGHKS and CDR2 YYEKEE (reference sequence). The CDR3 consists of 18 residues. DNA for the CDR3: TGTGCCAGCAGCTTGGGCGGGACAGTGCCCTCTGGGGCCAACGTCCTGACTTTC. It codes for CASSLGGTVPSGANVLTF.

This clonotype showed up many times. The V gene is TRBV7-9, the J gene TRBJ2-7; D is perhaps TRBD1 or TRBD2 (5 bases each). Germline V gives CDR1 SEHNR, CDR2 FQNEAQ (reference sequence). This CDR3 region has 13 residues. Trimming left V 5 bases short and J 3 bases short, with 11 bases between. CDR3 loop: CASSPRDHYEQYF. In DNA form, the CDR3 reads TGTGCCAGCAGCCCCCGGGACCACTACGAGCAGTACTTC.

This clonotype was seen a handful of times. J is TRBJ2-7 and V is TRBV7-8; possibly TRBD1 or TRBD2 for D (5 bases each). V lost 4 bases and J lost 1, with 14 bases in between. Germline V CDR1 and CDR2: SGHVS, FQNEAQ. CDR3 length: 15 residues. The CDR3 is CASSSQVGTSYEQYF. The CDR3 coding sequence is TGTGCCAGCAGCTCACAGGTGGGGACGTCCTACGAGCAGTACTTC.

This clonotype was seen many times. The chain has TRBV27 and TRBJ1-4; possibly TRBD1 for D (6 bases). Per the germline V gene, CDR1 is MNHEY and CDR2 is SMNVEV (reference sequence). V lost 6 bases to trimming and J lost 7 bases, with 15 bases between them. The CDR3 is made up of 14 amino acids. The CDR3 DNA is TGTGCCAGCAGGCCGGCGGGGGCCGGTGAAAAACTGTTTTTT. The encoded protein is CASRPAGAGEKLFF.

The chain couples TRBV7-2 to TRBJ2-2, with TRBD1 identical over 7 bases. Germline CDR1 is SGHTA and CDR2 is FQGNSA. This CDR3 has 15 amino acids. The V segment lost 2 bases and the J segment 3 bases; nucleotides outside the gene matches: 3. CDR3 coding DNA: TGTGCCAGCAGCTTACAAGGGACAGACACCGGGGAGCTGTTTTTT. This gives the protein CASSLQGTDTGELFF.

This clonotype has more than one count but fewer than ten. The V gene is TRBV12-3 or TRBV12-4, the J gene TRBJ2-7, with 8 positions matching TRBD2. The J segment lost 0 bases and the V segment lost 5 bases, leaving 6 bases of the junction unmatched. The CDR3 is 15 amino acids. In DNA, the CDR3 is TGTGCCAGCAGTCCTACGACTAGCGTCTCCTACGAGCAGTACTTC. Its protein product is CASSPTTSVSYEQYF.